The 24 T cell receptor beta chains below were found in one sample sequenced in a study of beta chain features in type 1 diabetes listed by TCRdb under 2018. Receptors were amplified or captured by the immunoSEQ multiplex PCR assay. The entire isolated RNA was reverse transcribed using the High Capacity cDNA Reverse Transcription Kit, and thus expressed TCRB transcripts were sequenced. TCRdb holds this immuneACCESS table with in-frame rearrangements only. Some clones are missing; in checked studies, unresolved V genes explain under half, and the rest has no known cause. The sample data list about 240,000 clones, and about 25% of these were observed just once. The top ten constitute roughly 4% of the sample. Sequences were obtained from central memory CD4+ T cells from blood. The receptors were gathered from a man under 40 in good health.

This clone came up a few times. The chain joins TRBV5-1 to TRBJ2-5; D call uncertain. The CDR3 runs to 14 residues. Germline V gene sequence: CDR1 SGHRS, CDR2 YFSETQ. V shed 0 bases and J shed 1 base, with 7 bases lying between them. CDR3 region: CASSLGLPQETQYF. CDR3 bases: TGCGCCAGCAGCTTGGGGCTACCCCAAGAGACCCAGTACTTC.

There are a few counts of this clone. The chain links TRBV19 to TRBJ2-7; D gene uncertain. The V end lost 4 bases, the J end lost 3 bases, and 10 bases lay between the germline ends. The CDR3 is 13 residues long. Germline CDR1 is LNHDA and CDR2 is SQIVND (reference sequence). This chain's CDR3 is CASSKARLYEQYF. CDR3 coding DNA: TGTGCCAGTAGTAAGGCCAGACTCTACGAGCAGTACTTC.

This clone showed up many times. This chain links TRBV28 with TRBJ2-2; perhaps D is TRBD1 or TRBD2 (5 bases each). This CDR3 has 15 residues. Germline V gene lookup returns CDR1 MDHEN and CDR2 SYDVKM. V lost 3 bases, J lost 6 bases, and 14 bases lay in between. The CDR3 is CASSFGLGTAGELFF. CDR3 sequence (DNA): TGTGCCAGCAGTTTTGGATTAGGGACGGCCGGGGAGCTGTTTTTT.

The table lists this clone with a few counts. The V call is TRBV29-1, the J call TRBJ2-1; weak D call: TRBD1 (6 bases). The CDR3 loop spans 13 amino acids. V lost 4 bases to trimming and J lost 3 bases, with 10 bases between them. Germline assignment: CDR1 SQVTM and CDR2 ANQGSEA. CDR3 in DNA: TGCAGCGTTGGTGGGGGCCTCTACAATGAGCAGTTCTTC. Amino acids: CSVGGGLYNEQFF.

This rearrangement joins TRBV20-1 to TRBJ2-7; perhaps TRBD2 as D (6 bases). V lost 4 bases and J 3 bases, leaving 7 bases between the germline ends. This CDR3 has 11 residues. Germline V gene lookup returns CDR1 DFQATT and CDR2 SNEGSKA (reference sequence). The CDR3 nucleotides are TGCAGTGCTACGCGGGACTACGAGCAGTACTTC. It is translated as CSATRDYEQYF.

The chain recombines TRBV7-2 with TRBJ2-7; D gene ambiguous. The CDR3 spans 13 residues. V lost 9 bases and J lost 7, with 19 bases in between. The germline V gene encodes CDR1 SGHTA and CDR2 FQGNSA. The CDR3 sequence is CASSLGGEGEQYF. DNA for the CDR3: TGTGCCAGTTCCCTCGGCGGCGAAGGGGAGCAGTACTTC.

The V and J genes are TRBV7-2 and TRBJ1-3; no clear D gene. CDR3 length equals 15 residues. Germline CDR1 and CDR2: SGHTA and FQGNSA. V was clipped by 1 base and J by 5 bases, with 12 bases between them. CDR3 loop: CASSLEGRARNTIYF. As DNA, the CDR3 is TGTGCCAGCAGCTTAGAAGGGAGGGCACGAAACACCATATATTTT.

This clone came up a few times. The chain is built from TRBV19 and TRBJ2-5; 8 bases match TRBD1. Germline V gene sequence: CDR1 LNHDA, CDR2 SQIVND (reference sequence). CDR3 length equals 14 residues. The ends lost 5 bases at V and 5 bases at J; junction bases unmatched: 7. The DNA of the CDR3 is TGTGCCAGTAGTCAGGGGGCTTTCGCGGAGACCCAGTACTTC. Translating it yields CASSQGAFAETQYF.

This chain's CDR3 is CASSRGESLFDTQYF. As DNA, the CDR3 is TGTGCCAGCAGCCGTGGGGAGTCTCTGTTTGATACGCAGTATTTT. V gene TRBV7-9 combines with J gene TRBJ2-3, with D possibly being TRBD2 (5 bases). The CDR3 length is 15 residues. The V gene's germline CDR1 is SEHNR and CDR2 FQNEAQ (reference sequence). With 5 bases removed from V and 6 bases from J, the gap between germline ends came to 18 bases.

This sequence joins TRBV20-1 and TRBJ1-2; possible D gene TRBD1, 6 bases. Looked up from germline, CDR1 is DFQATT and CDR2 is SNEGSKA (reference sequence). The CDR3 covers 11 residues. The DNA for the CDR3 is TGCACCTGGGACACCCAAGGCGGCTACACCTTC. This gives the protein CTWDTQGGYTF.

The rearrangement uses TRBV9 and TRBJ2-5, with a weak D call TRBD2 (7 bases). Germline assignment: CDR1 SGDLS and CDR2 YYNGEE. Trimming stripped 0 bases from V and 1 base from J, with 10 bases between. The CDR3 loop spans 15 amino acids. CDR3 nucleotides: TGTGCCAGCAGCGTAGGCGGGGGCTTCCAAGAGACCCAGTACTTC. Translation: CASSVGGGFQETQYF.

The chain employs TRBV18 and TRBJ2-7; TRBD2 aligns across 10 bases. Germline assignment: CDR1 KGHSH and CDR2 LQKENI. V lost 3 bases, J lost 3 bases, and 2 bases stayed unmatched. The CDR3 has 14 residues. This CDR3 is CASSPPSGSYEQYF. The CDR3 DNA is TGTGCCAGCTCACCTCCTAGCGGGAGCTACGAGCAGTACTTC. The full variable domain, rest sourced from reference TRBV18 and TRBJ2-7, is NAGVMQNPRHLVRRRGQEARLRCSPMKGHSHVYWYRQLPEEGLKFMVYLQKENIIDESGMPKERFSAEFPKEGPSILRIQQVVRGDSAAYFCASSPPSGSYEQYFGPGTRLTVT.

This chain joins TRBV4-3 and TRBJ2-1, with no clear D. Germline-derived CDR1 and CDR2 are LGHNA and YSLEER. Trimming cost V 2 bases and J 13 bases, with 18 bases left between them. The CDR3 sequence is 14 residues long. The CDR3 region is CASSQLSSQPIQFF. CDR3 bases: TGCGCCAGCAGCCAACTCTCCTCGCAACCAATACAGTTCTTC.

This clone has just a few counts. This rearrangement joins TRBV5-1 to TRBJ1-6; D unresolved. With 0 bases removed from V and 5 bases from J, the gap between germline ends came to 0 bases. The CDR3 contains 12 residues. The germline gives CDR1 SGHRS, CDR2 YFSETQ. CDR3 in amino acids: CASSLDNSPLHF. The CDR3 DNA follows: TGCGCCAGCAGCTTGGATAATTCACCCCTCCACTTT.

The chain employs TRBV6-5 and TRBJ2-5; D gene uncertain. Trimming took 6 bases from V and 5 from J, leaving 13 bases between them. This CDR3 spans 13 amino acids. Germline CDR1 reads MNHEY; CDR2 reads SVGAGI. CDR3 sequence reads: CASRATSRETQYF. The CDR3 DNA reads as TGTGCCAGCAGGGCGACGTCGAGGGAGACCCAGTACTTC.

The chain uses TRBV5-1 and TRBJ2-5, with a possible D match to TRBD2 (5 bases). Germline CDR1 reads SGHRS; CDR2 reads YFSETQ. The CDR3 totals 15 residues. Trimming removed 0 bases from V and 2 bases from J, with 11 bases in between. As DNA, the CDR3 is TGCGCCAGCAGCTTGGTATCAGCGGCTCAAGAGACCCAGTACTTC. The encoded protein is CASSLVSAAQETQYF.

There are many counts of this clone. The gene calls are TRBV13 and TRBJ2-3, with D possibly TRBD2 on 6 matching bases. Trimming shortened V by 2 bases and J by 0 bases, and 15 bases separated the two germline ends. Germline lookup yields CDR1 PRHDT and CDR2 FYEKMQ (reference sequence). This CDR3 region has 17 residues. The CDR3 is CASSLRAAGSSTDTQYF. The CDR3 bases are TGTGCCAGCAGCTTAAGGGCGGCGGGGTCTAGCACAGATACGCAGTATTTT.

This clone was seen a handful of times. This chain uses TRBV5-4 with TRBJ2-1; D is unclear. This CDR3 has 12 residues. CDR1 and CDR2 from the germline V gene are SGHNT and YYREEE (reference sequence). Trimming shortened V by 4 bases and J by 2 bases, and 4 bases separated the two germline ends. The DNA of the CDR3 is TGTGCCAGCAGCACAACCTACAATGAGCAGTTCTTC. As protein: CASSTTYNEQFF.

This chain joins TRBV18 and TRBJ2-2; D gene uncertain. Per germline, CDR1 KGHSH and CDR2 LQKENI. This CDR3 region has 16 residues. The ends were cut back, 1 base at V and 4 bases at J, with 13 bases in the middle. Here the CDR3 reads CASSPLFRRGTGELFF. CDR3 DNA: TGTGCCAGCTCACCACTATTCCGGCGTGGCACCGGGGAGCTGTTTTTT.

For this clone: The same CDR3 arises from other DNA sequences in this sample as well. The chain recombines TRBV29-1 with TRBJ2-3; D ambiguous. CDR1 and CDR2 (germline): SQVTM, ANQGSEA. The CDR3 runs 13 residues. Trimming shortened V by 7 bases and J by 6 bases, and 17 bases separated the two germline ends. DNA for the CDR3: TGCAGCGGTTTATTAGGAAGAATCGATACGCAGTATTTT. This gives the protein CSGLLGRIDTQYF.

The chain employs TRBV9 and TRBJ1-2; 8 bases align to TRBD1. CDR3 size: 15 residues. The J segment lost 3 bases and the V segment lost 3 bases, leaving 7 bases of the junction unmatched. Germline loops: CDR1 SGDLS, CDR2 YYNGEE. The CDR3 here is CASSATGGWDYGYTF. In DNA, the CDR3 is TGTGCCAGCAGCGCAACAGGGGGATGGGACTATGGCTACACCTTC.

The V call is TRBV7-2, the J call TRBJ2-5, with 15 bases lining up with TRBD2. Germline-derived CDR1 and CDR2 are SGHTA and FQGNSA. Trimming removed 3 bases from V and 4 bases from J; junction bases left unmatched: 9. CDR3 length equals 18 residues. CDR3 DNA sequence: TGTGCCAGCAGCTTGACGGGACTAGCGGGAGGTTACGGAGAGACCCAGTACTTC. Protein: CASSLTGLAGGYGETQYF. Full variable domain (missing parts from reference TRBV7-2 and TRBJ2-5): GAGVSQSPSNKVTEKGKDVELRCDPISGHTALYWYRQSLGQGLEFLIYFQGNSAPDKSGLPSDRFSAERTGGSVSTLTIQRTQQEDSAVYLCASSLTGLAGGYGETQYFGPGTRLLVL.

The CDR3 DNA sequence: TGTGCCATCAGTGATGTGCTAGCGGGGGGTGAGCAGTTCTTC. It encodes CAISDVLAGGEQFF. The V and J genes are TRBV10-3 and TRBJ2-1; 11 bases are a match to TRBD2. Germline CDR1 ENHRY, CDR2 SYGVKD. With 3 bases clipped from V and 9 bases from J, the junction kept 4 bases outside the gene matches. This CDR3 has 14 amino acids.

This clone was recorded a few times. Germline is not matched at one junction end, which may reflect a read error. The CDR3 bases are TGTGCCAGCGCACCAGAGGGGCCACGGTACTTC. Its translation: CASAPEGPRYF. The chain employs TRBV18 and TRBJ2-5; the D call may be TRBD1 or TRBD2 (5 bases each). CDR3 length: 11 amino acids. Per the germline V gene, CDR1 is KGHSH and CDR2 is LQKENI.